This TCR beta chain was recorded in a study of blood T cell repertoires in COVID-19. Study in general: The United States, Italy and Spain provided the acute and convalescent COVID-19 samples. Nucleic acid was either cDNA or gDNA, and it came from T cells, B-cell-depleted T cells, or PBMCs.

Original processing methods: Cell counts per sample came from amplifying reference gene primers. TCRdb keeps only in-frame clones here, not all; method: immunoSEQ multiplex PCR. The DNA was the basis for D and trimming; V, J and clone size are from that table. The table lists roughly 220,000 clones, around 81% of them singletons, with around 4.7% in the top ten. Those who participated ranged in age from roughly 18 to 95 years and resided in approximately 26 US areas. The TCR was taken from a man aged 25-45 years with acute COVID-19. The sample consisted of PBMCs or T cells enriched from blood (not recorded which).

The CDR3 loop reads CASSLRGFGQPQHF. Here the CDR3 DNA reads TGTGCCAGCAGTCTTAGGGGGTTTGGTCAGCCCCAGCATTTT. The chain has TRBV2 and TRBJ1-5, with D perhaps matching TRBD1 (6 bases). CDR1 and CDR2 from the germline V gene are SNHLY and FYNNEI. The CDR3 is 14 residues long. V was trimmed by 5 bases and J by 6 bases, leaving 14 bases between them.